The 4 T cell receptor beta chains below were found in one sample sequenced in a study of cytomegalovirus exposure and HLA in healthy donors. This PCR relied on a set of 60 Vbeta primers and 13 Jbeta primers. Sequencing was performed with immunoSEQ multiplex PCR; in TCRdb, only in-frame clones are kept and a portion is missing. This sample has 150,000 to 200,000 clones, with 65% to 85% found just once. Sequenced material: PBMCs. Receptors were obtained from a man aged 50 to 59 in good health and CMV-seropositive.

The chain is built from TRBV5-1 and TRBJ2-1; D is uncertain. Trimming took 6 bases from V and 0 from J, leaving 7 bases between them. This CDR3 comprises 13 residues. Germline lookup yields CDR1 SGHRS and CDR2 YFSETQ. CDR3 residues: CASTTSSYNEQFF. The CDR3 DNA follows: TGCGCCAGCACAACGAGCTCCTACAATGAGCAGTTCTTC.

V usage is TRBV29-1 and J usage is TRBJ1-3; tentatively, D is TRBD1 (5 bases). The CDR3 runs to 13 residues. Trimming stripped 4 bases from V and 1 base from J, with 8 bases between. CDR1 is SQVTM, CDR2 ANQGSEA, per germline. The CDR3 is CSVVGGSGNTIYF. The DNA of the CDR3 is TGCAGCGTTGTCGGGGGTTCTGGAAACACCATATATTTT.

V is TRBV27 and J is TRBJ2-7; a possible D gene is TRBD2 (5 bases). The germline V and J ends were trimmed by 5 bases and 3 bases, with 14 bases remaining between them. Germline CDR1 MNHEY, CDR2 SMNVEV (reference sequence). The CDR3 runs to 14 residues. The CDR3, as DNA: TGTGCCAGCAGTACAAGACATGGACTCTACGAGCAGTACTTC. This sequence encodes CASSTRHGLYEQYF.

This clone was seen just once. V gene TRBV29-1 combines with J gene TRBJ2-1, with D unresolved. The germline V gene has CDR1 SQVTM and CDR2 ANQGSEA. Trimming cost V 3 bases and J 0 bases, with 12 bases left between them. This CDR3 has 15 residues. Written as DNA, the CDR3 is TGCAGCGTTGAGGGCGACGGAAGCTCCTACAATGAGCAGTTCTTC. Translating it yields CSVEGDGSSYNEQFF.